This T cell receptor (beta chain) was sequenced during a study of cytomegalovirus exposure and HLA in healthy donors (dated by TCRdb to 2017 to 2019). In the study overall: According to an earlier analysis of around 600 of the donors, about 170 million T cells yielded 100 million or so unique TCR beta sequences and roughly 280 Gb of sequence data. The study used immunosequencing to profile the T cell repertoires of under 700 subjects and linked those repertoires to cytomegalovirus serostatus. Every discovery cohort repertoire had been produced on one sequencing platform. In a later analysis, previously published TCR beta repertoires from 500 to 750 donors were re-analyzed and high-resolution HLA genotyping was added so that TCR occurrence patterns could be studied. Around 330 gigabases of sequencing data and 70 million to 100 million unique TCR sequences made up an early release that covered nearly 650 HLA-typed donors. A later genetic analysis used genome-wide SNP genotypes for about 60% of the 666 donors, treating that subset as a discovery cohort. Among approximately 370 genotyped donors of the cohort, an average of around 220,000 unique TCR beta nucleotide sequences was sequenced per donor, of which 15% to 20% were non-productive. Donor age, sex, ethnicity and CMV serostatus were compiled together with the repertoire data. The genetic ancestry cluster associated with self-reported Caucasian donors included approximately 85% of the roughly 360 genotyped donors. The aim of the study was to test whether cataloging public T cell receptors could identify signatures of past pathogen exposure. The study combined high-throughput TCR immunosequencing, statistical association of individual TCRs with disease status, and machine learning to predict cytomegalovirus infection status. Because of strong linkage in the cohort, roughly five DR-DQ haplotypes were treated as single units for association and clustering. Besides the first cohort of 500 to 700 subjects, a separate validation cohort made up of 120 or so different subjects was used. Rather than drawing on any new phenotypic data, the later analysis identified candidate immune exposures from TCR beta sequences and the way those sequences occurred across donors. To decide whether each TCR beta V gene segment behaved as functional or pseudogenic, an earlier analysis of fewer than 750 of the donors relied on high-throughput TCR beta sequencing. The number of donors typed differed by locus, with roughly 620-640 for A, B, C, DRB1 and DQB1, 522 for DQA1, 600 to 610 for DPA1, and some 470 for DPB1. HLA typing included class I and class II loci at four-digit resolution. Broader findings and caveats from the paper: Because some donors lacked HLA typing at each locus, the association tests relied only on the typed subset. CMV serostatus was the only immune exposure information available for the cohort. Cytomegalovirus status was reported to be diagnosed by the classifier with high specificity and sensitivity in both the original and validation cohorts. In a later analysis, most CMV-associated TCR beta chains were found to appear HLA-restricted, with HLA associations seemingly driven largely by CMV exposure. In an earlier analysis of some 500 of the donors, most TCR beta V segments were observed in productive rearrangements about 90% or about 30% of the time, broadly matching IMGT annotations. A few of the identified cytomegalovirus-associated TCR beta chains were confirmed in vitro to be specific for cytomegalovirus antigens. In a later genetic analysis, fewer N-insertions in productive TCRs were reported among donors in an Asian-associated ancestry cluster than the roughly 700-donor mean. The authors suggested that the approach could potentially be generalized to other disease states and immunological phenotypes. A later analysis associated 15,000 to 20,000 TCR beta sequences with specific HLA alleles at a false discovery rate of 0.05. The study gave a list of some 150 TCR beta chains associated with cytomegalovirus. Most TCR sequences were observed very rarely across donors, whereas some public TCRs were present in many individuals. A later analysis reported that several top co-occurrence clusters appeared linked to parvovirus B19, influenza, CMV and Epstein-Barr virus. The sequencing pipeline was judged likely to have produced a cluster of highly shared sequence variants as a technical artifact. A later analysis found that TCR association rates varied across HLA loci, with DRB1 alleles showing the most associated TCRs and HLA-C alleles the fewest. A further reported finding was that TCR beta sequences accurately predicted the HLA-A and HLA-B alleles for most subjects in the first cohort. Some IMGT-functional V segments, including TRBV6-2 and TRBV6-3, could not be told apart with the 87-base-pair reads, so those segments were excluded. When HLA alleles, especially DR and DQ, strongly co-occurred, TCR associations were difficult to assign to individual alleles. In this cohort, only TCR beta chains were sequenced, and detectable features were limited by the absence of alpha or paired-chain data. Linkage disequilibrium might explain the correlated functional status among segregating V segments, but an unknown experimental factor could not be excluded. In a later analysis, HLA-associated TCR beta chains showed more clonal expansion and lower generation probabilities than non-associated chains that were equally common. Sequencing depth was assumed to be roughly uniform across donors in the presence/absence analyses, though that assumption may not hold. Approximately 18 rarely observed V segments, including chromosome 9 orphons, were excluded from the earlier analysis of about 600 of the donors because counts were too low. An association between a missense DCLRE1C variant and V-gene and J-gene trimming of TCR beta chains was found in a later genetic analysis and replicated in an independent cohort.

Library generation was performed with the immunoSEQ multiplex PCR assay. A mixture of 60 forward primers for TCR Vbeta segments and 13 reverse primers for TCR Jbeta segments was used in the multiplex PCR. A multiplex PCR assay on genomic DNA amplified the CDR3 region of rearranged TCR beta genes. On the Illumina HiSeq System, the amplified TCR beta libraries were sequenced as 87-base-pair reads. Concerning the study's data processing: A later analysis tallied around 80 million unique TCR beta chains across the approximately 670 repertoires, and about 12 million of those chains were shared by two or more donors. A nearest-neighbor algorithm error-corrected the raw reads and collapsed the reads into unique sequences, merging closely related sequences to remove PCR and sequencing errors. To assign V, D and J gene segments, CDR3 sequences were aligned to IMGT reference sequences. For a sequence to be retained, at least a six-nucleotide match to both a V gene segment and a J gene segment was required. A rearrangement counted as productive if the CDR3 had no stop codons and remained in frame with V and J, and every other rearrangement counted as non-productive. CDR3 was defined according to IMGT convention as the region running from the second conserved V-encoded cysteine to the conserved J-encoded phenylalanine. The earlier analysis of fewer than 750 of the donors excluded sequences that lacked an unambiguous match to a single V gene segment. In an earlier analysis of some 590 of the donors, V segments were called functional above 56.7% productive rearrangements and were called segregating when the between-donor standard deviation exceeded 5%. A statistical classification framework was developed to diagnose cytomegalovirus status using the catalog of TCR beta chain sequences. V and J gene assignment, in a later analysis, came from comparing TCR nucleotide sequences with IMGT/GENE-DB human TR gene sequences. In a later analysis, CDR3 sequences and most-parsimonious VDJ recombination scenarios were assigned using the TCRdist pipeline. A later analysis defined each TCR beta chain by its CDR3 amino acid sequence plus V-gene family, and excluded reads lacking a unique V-gene family. To address suspected cross-contamination and a sequencing artifact, a later analysis removed some 620 highly shared, low-generation-probability nucleotide sequences. In a later analysis, a clonal expansion index was calculated for each public chain from normalized within-repertoire ranks of inferred template counts. In a later analysis, generation probabilities were computed with a VDJ recombination model fitted to out-of-frame rearrangements, and the resulting probabilities were checked against IGoR. In a later analysis, TCR-TCR, TCR-HLA and TCR-CMV co-occurrence was scored with hypergeometric tests, and a repertoire-size bias correction was applied to TCR pairs. To estimate false discovery rates, a later analysis permuted the HLA or CMV assignments 20 times. In a later analysis, co-occurring TCRs were grouped with DBSCAN, and TCRdist sequence similarity was added when clustering was performed within HLA-allele-positive subsets. Repertoires with fewer than 30,000 or more than 120,000 public chains were left out of co-occurrence clustering, as were four to six repertoires with anomalous nucleotide sharing. This is the immuneACCESS table as TCRdb keeps it, with only in-frame sequences that have V and J called. A part of the clones is gone; compared with another copy, unresolved V genes explain less than half, and the rest is unexplained. That table supplies the V and J calls and clone size; D and trimming were determined from the DNA. The sample table holds roughly 200,000 clones, of which approximately 80% were seen once. Of the sample, roughly 13% is held by the ten largest clones.

The cohort consisted of 600 to 750 healthy bone marrow donors. All cohort members were sampled while nominally healthy, although unrecorded immune exposures were likely present. The donor tested CMV seropositive, placing the donor among the 289 seropositive members of the cohort. A peripheral blood sample was collected from each donor, and TCR beta sequencing was performed on peripheral blood mononuclear cells. Genomic DNA extraction from the blood cell samples was performed with the Qiagen DNeasy Blood Extraction Kit. CDR3 length: 15 amino acids, cysteine to phenylalanine. Only the CDR3 DNA stays, 45 bases, in frame from base 1. CDR1 and CDR2, per the germline V gene, are MGHRA and YSYEKL. V lost 1 base and J lost 4 bases, and the count of bases not matched to a germline gene is 5. There are a few counts of this clone. The clone's antigen remains unknown. The record has no base qualities; no much larger clone is one base away.

The sequence joins TRBV4-1 to TRBJ2-7; 9 bases in the junction line up with TRBD2. The specimen sequenced was PBMCs. This TCR came from a woman aged 25-40 years in good health and CMV-seropositive. The CDR3 is CASSQVILAGYEQYF. The DNA is TGCGCCAGCAGCCAAGTTATCCTAGCGGGGTACGAGCAGTACTTC.